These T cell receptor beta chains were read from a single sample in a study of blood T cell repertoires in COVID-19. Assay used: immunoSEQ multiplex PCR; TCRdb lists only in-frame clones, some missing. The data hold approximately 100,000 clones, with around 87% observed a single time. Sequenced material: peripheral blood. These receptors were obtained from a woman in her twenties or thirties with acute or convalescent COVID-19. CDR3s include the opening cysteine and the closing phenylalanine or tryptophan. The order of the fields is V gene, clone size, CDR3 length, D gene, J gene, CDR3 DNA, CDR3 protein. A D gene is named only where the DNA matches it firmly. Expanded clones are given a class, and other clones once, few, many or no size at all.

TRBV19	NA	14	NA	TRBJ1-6	TGTGCCAGTACGGGAGGACTTGGTCGATCACCCCTCCACTTT	CASTGGLGRSPLHF
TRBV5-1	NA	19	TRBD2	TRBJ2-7	TGCGCCAGCAGCTTGGGGGCCCTGACTAGCGTCTATAGCTCCTACGAGCAGTACTTC	CASSLGALTSVYSSYEQYF
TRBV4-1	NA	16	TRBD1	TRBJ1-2	TGCGCCAGCAGCCAAGACGCCAGACAGGGGGCGCATGGCTACACCTTC	CASSQDARQGAHGYTF
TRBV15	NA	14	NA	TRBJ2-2	TGTGCCACCAGCAGAGAGGCGGACACCGGGGAGCTGTTTTTT	CATSREADTGELFF
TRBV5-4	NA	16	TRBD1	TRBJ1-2	TGTGCCAGCAGCTTGACAGGGGTCCTTAGTAACTATGGCTACACCTTC	CASSLTGVLSNYGYTF
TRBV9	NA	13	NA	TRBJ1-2	TGTGCCAGCAGCGTAGAGTTGGGGCGAGGCTACACCTTC	CASSVELGRGYTF
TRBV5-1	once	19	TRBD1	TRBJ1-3	TGCGCCAGCAGCTTGGTAGACGGGGGACAGTCATCCTCTGGAAACACCATATATTTT	CASSLVDGGQSSSGNTIYF
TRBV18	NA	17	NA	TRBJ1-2	TGTGCCAGCTCACCCACCCCGGGTTTGGGGCATGACTATGGCTACACCTTC	CASSPTPGLGHDYGYTF
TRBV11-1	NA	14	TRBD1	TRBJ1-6	TGTGCCAGCAGCACGACAGGGGCGGCTTCACCCCTCCACTTT	CASSTTGAASPLHF
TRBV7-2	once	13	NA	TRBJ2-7	TGTGCCAGCAGCCGACAGTGGGGCTACGAGCAGTACTTC	CASSRQWGYEQYF
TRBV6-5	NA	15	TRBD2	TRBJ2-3	TGTGCCAGCACTTCCACCGGGACTACCACAGATACGCAGTATTTT	CASTSTGTTTDTQYF
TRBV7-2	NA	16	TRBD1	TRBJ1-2	TGTGCCAGCAGCTCCCTTAGGGGGCGAGGTAACTATGGCTACACCTTC	CASSSLRGRGNYGYTF
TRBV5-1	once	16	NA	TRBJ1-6	TGCGCCAGCAGCTTCTTCTCCAGGGGCCCGAATTCACCCCTCCACTTT	CASSFFSRGPNSPLHF
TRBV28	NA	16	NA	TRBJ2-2	TGTGCCAGCAGTTTACTTGGCACCTCTAACACCGGGGAGCTGTTTTTT	CASSLLGTSNTGELFF
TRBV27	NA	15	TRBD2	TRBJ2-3	TGTGCCAGCAGCCCGACTAGCGATGGCATGAATACGCAGTATTTT	CASSPTSDGMNTQYF
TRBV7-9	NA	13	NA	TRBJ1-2	TGTGCCAGCAGCGCAGCGGGGGCTTTTGGCTACACCTTC	CASSAAGAFGYTF
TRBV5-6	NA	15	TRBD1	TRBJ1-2	TGTGCCAGCAGCTTGAGGCCAGGGGGCTCGAGGGGCTACACCTTC	CASSLRPGGSRGYTF
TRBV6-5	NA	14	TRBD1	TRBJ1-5	TGTGCCAGCAGTCCGACAGGGGGAGATCAGCCCCAGCATTTT	CASSPTGGDQPQHF
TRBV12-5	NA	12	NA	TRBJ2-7	TGTGCTAGTGGGCCTGGGGGAGGCGAGCAGTACTTC	CASGPGGGEQYF
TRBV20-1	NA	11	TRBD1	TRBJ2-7	TGCAGTGCTAGAGAGGGACAGGGGCAGTACTTC	CSAREGQGQYF
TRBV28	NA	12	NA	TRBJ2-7	TGTGCCAGCAGTTCCGGTTTATACGAGCAGTACTTC	CASSSGLYEQYF
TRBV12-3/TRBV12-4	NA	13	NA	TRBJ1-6	TGTGCCAGCAGTTCCTCAGGGGATTCACCCCTCCACTTT	CASSSSGDSPLHF
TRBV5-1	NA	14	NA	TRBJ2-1	TGCGCCAGCAGCATCTCCACCGGTAGAAATGAGCAGTTCTTC	CASSISTGRNEQFF
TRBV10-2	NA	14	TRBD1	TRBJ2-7	TGCGCCACCAATAGTAACAGGGGAACCTACGAGCAGTACTTC	CATNSNRGTYEQYF
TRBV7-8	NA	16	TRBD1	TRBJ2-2	TGTGCCAGCAGCCCTAGACGGGACAGCAACACCGGGGAGCTGTTTTTT	CASSPRRDSNTGELFF
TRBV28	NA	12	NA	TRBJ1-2	TGTGCCAGCAGTCCTCAATTCGGGAGCTACACCTTC	CASSPQFGSYTF
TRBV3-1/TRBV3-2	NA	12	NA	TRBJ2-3	TGTGCCAGCAGCCAAGATAGTCATACGCAGTATTTT	CASSQDSHTQYF
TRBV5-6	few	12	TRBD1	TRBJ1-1	TGTGCCAGCAGCTTGAGGGACAGCCGATCTTTCTTT	CASSLRDSRSFF
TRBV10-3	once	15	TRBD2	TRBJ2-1	TGTGCCATCAGTAACGGGACTAAGAACTACAATGAGCAGTTCTTC	CAISNGTKNYNEQFF
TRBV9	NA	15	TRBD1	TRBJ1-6	TGTGCCAGCAGCTTAGCCGGGACAGTTAATTCACCCCTCCACTTT	CASSLAGTVNSPLHF
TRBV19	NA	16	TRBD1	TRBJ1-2	TGTGCCAGTACCCGTCCGAGACAGGGTGTTAACTATGGCTACACCTTC	CASTRPRQGVNYGYTF
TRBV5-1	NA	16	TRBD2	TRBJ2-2	TGCGCCAGCAGCTTGGTTGAGAGCGGGGGCACCGGGGAGCTGTTTTTT	CASSLVESGGTGELFF
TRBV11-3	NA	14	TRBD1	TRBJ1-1	TGTGCCAGCAGCTTGATGACAGGGTCAACTGAAGCTTTCTTT	CASSLMTGSTEAFF
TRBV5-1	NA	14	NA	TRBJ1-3	TGCGCCAGCAGCTTGGACACAGCTGGAAACACCATATATTTT	CASSLDTAGNTIYF
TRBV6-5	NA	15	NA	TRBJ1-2	TGTGCCAGCAGTTACTCCCGGGGGAGAGGCTATGGCTACACCTTC	CASSYSRGRGYGYTF
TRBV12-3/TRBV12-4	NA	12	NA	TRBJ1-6	TGTGCCAGCAGCCAACTCGATTCACCCCTCCACTTT	CASSQLDSPLHF
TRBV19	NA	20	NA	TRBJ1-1	TGTGCCAGTAGTATTCCCCAGATTAAAACAGGGTCCGCGGGGAACACTGAAGCTTTCTTT	CASSIPQIKTGSAGNTEAFF
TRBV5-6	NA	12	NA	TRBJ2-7	TGTGCCAGCAGCCAAGCCCCCTACGAGCAGTACTTC	CASSQAPYEQYF
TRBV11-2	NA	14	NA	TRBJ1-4	TGTGCCAGCAGCCAGGACAACGGGAATGAAAAACTGTTTTTT	CASSQDNGNEKLFF
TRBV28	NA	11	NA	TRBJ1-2	TGTGCCAGCTGGGGGCTTGGTGGCTACACCTTC	CASWGLGGYTF
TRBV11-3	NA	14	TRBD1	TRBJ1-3	TGTGCCAGCAGCTTAGCGACAGGGGAGAACACCATATATTTT	CASSLATGENTIYF
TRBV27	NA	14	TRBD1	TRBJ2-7	TGTGCCAGCAGTTCCCGGGACAGGGTTTACGAGCAGTACTTC	CASSSRDRVYEQYF
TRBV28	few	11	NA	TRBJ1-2	TGTGCCAGCAGTCCCAGGTATGGCTACACCTTC	CASSPRYGYTF
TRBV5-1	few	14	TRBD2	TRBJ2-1	TGCGCCAGCGGTAGCGGGGGGGTATACAATGAGCAGTTCTTC	CASGSGGVYNEQFF
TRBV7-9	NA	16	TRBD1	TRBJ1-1	TGTGCCAGCAGCTCCCGGACAGGGAGCGGAAACACTGAAGCTTTCTTT	CASSSRTGSGNTEAFF
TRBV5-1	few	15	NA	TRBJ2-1	TGCGCCAGCAGTTTGGGGGGACAGACCTACAATGAGCAGTTCTTC	CASSLGGQTYNEQFF
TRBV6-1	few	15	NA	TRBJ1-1	TGTGCCAGCAGTGAAATCCCCGCAGGGGTCTTCGAAGCTTTCTTT	CASSEIPAGVFEAFF
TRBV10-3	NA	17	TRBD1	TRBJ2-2	TGTGCCATCACCCCGGGACAGGGGGTCGGGAACACCGGGGAGCTGTTTTTT	CAITPGQGVGNTGELFF
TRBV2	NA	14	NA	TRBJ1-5	TGTGCCAGCCATCAGGGGCTGAGCAATCAGCCCCAGCATTTT	CASHQGLSNQPQHF
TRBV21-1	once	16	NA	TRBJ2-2	TGTGCCAGCAGCGCTGACAGGGGTCGGGACACCGGGGAGCTGTTTTTT	CASSADRGRDTGELFF
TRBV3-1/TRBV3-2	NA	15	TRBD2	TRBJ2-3	TGTGCCAGCAGCCAAACTAGCTCGGGGGGAGATACGCAGTATTTT	CASSQTSSGGDTQYF
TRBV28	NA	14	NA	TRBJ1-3	TGTGCCAGCAGGCGGTCGGGAGAAAGGAACACCATATATTTT	CASRRSGERNTIYF
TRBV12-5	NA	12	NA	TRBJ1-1	TGTGCTAGTGTTTCAGGGTACACTGAAGCTTTCTTT	CASVSGYTEAFF
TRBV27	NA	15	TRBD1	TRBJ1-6	TGTGCCAGCAGTCCCCGGGACAGGGGGGCTTCACCCCTCCACTTT	CASSPRDRGASPLHF
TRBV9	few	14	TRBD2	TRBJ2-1	TGTGCCAGCAGCCCGGGACTAGAGTACAATGAGCAGTTCTTC	CASSPGLEYNEQFF
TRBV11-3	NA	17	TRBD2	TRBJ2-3	TGTGCCAGCAGCCCTAGCGGGGGGCATCCTAGCACAGATACGCAGTATTTT	CASSPSGGHPSTDTQYF
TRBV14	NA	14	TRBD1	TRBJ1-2	TGTGCCAGCAGCCGAACCACAGGGGGCGATGGCTACACCTTC	CASSRTTGGDGYTF